Listed below are T cell receptor beta chains from one sample, sequenced in a study of shared clonotypes between healthy human individuals. The data were produced by immunoSEQ multiplex PCR, yet TCRdb's version contains in-frame clones alone and is incomplete. The top ten clones hold around 0.4% of a sample with roughly 2.2 million clones, 92% of them seen once. Material: naive CD4+ T cells from PBMCs. All receptors derive from a man aged 18 to 30 in good health. Some clones in this sample may be carry-over from other donors' samples. The CDR3 runs from the conserved cysteine through the conserved F or W. Fields, in order: D gene, J gene, V gene, clone size, CDR3 DNA, CDR3 protein. The D gene is left open where the match is weak. Expanded clones are given a class, and other clones once, few, many or no size at all.

NA	TRBJ2-7	TRBV5-1	NA	TGCGCCAGCAGCTCCTACCCGGGATGGAACGAGCAGTACTTC	CASSSYPGWNEQYF
NA	TRBJ2-5	TRBV18	NA	TGTGCCAGCTCACCTCTAAGCTCGGAGACCCAGTACTTC	CASSPLSSETQYF
TRBD1	TRBJ2-5	TRBV6-1	NA	TGTGCCAGCAGTTGGGACAGGGGGCAAGAGACCCAGTACTTC	CASSWDRGQETQYF
NA	TRBJ1-5	TRBV28	NA	TGTGCCAGCAGTTTCCCCGGGACGGTGGGAAATCAGCCCCAGCATTTT	CASSFPGTVGNQPQHF
NA	TRBJ2-2	TRBV7-2	NA	TGTGCCAGCAGCTTAGTTTGGGGAGGGAACACCGGGGAGCTGTTTTTT	CASSLVWGGNTGELFF
NA	TRBJ1-1	TRBV27	NA	TGTGCCAGCAGTTTTCAAGGGATTCGGAACACTGAAGCTTTCTTT	CASSFQGIRNTEAFF
TRBD1	TRBJ2-4	TRBV27	NA	TGTGCCAGCAGTCTCCTAGGGACAGGGGGCAAAAACATTCAGTACTTC	CASSLLGTGGKNIQYF
NA	TRBJ1-2	TRBV28	NA	TGTGCCAGCAGGGAAACAGATCCTGTCTATGGCTACACCTTC	CASRETDPVYGYTF
TRBD1	TRBJ2-7	TRBV28	NA	TGTGCCAGCAGTTCCCGGGACAGGGTGGTTTACGAGCAGTACTTC	CASSSRDRVVYEQYF
NA	TRBJ1-1	TRBV9	NA	TGTGCCAGCAGCGTAGCTCGAGCGGGCGACACTGAAGCTTTCTTT	CASSVARAGDTEAFF
TRBD2	TRBJ2-3	TRBV11-2	once	TGTGCCAGTACAGCGGGAGTCACAGATACGCAGTATTTT	CASTAGVTDTQYF
TRBD2	TRBJ2-1	TRBV5-4	NA	TGTGCCAGCAGCGCTGAGAGCGGGATTTACAATGAGCAGTTCTTC	CASSAESGIYNEQFF
NA	TRBJ2-7	TRBV5-1	NA	TGCGCCAGCAGCTTGGTCGGCTACGAGCAGTACTTC	CASSLVGYEQYF
NA	TRBJ2-7	TRBV28	NA	TGTGCCAGCAGTTTGGGGGGTCTCTACGAGCAGTACTTC	CASSLGGLYEQYF
NA	TRBJ1-2	TRBV7-9	NA	TGTGCCAGCAGCTCGGGATGGGGGCAGGGTGGAGGCTACACCTTC	CASSSGWGQGGGYTF
NA	TRBJ1-1	TRBV30	NA	TGTGCCTGGGAGAGGGGAACTGAAGCTTTCTTT	CAWERGTEAFF
NA	TRBJ2-7	TRBV5-6	NA	TGTGCCAGCAGCCGCATAGGATACGAGCAGTACTTC	CASSRIGYEQYF
TRBD1	TRBJ2-3	TRBV5-4	NA	TGTGCCAGCTTGGACAGGCCCACAGATACGCAGTATTTT	CASLDRPTDTQYF
TRBD1	TRBJ1-2	TRBV4-1	NA	TGCGCCAGCAGCCAACCAAGGGACAGGGGCTATGGCTACACCTTC	CASSQPRDRGYGYTF
NA	TRBJ1-2	TRBV4-2	NA	TGTGCCAGCAGCCAAGATTTGCGACAGCGCCCGTACTATGGCTACACCTTC	CASSQDLRQRPYYGYTF
NA	TRBJ1-4	TRBV27	NA	TGTGCCAGCAGTCGACAAGACCCCTTGGGGGAAAAACTGTTTTTT	CASSRQDPLGEKLFF
NA	TRBJ2-7	TRBV6-6	NA	TGTGCCAGCAGTCGACCGGACCTACGGCAAGCCTACGAGCAGTACTTC	CASSRPDLRQAYEQYF
NA	TRBJ2-1	TRBV10-3	NA	TGTGCCATCAGTGATAAAGGGCTTCGAGACAATGAGCAGTTCTTC	CAISDKGLRDNEQFF
NA	TRBJ1-2	TRBV5-1	few	TGCGCCAGCAGCTTGGACACCTACTATGGCTACACCTTC	CASSLDTYYGYTF
TRBD2	TRBJ2-1	TRBV18	NA	TGTGCCAGCTCACCACCGAGCGGGAGCTTCCATGAGCAGTTCTTC	CASSPPSGSFHEQFF
NA	TRBJ1-5	TRBV7-2	NA	TGTGCCAGCAGTGTCCGGGGACCGACTCTAAGCAATCAGCCCCAGCATTTT	CASSVRGPTLSNQPQHF
TRBD1	TRBJ1-2	TRBV19	NA	TGTGCCAGTACCGGGACAGGTTTCTATGGCTACACCTTC	CASTGTGFYGYTF
NA	TRBJ2-3	TRBV6-4	NA	TGTGCCAGCAGTGACTCCACCCATTTTTTCATAGATACGCAGTATTTT	CASSDSTHFFIDTQYF
TRBD2	TRBJ2-1	TRBV10-2	once	TGCGCCAGCATCGGGACTAGCGGGAGTTGGGATGAGCAGTTCTTC	CASIGTSGSWDEQFF
TRBD1	TRBJ1-4	TRBV30	few	TGTGCCTGGAGTGTCCAGACAGGGGATGAAAAACTGTTTTTT	CAWSVQTGDEKLFF
NA	TRBJ2-7	TRBV19	NA	TGTGCCAGTAGTACTTTCTCCGCCCAGGGGTCCTACGAGCAGTACTTC	CASSTFSAQGSYEQYF
TRBD1	TRBJ2-3	TRBV29-1	once	TGCAGCGCCCGGGACAGGGGACGCACAGATACGCAGTATTTT	CSARDRGRTDTQYF
NA	TRBJ2-3	TRBV5-1	NA	TGCGCCAGCAGCTTGGCCCTGACTTTATTCGATACGCAGTATTTT	CASSLALTLFDTQYF
TRBD1	TRBJ2-7	TRBV2	NA	TGTGCCAGCAGTGAGGAGACAGGGGGCCTCTACGAGCAGTACTTC	CASSEETGGLYEQYF
NA	TRBJ1-2	TRBV6-6	NA	TGTGCCAGCAAACGTGATCGGGACCGCTATGGCTACACCTTC	CASKRDRDRYGYTF
NA	TRBJ1-6	TRBV6-5	NA	TGTGCCAGCAGTCGCCCTGGGTCACCCCTCCACTTT	CASSRPGSPLHF
NA	TRBJ2-3	TRBV7-9	NA	TGTGCCAGCAGCATTTCAAGCACAGATACGCAGTATTTT	CASSISSTDTQYF
TRBD2	TRBJ2-3	TRBV5-1	NA	TGCGCCAGCAGCCCCGACTCGGGGGGTACAGATACGCAGTATTTT	CASSPDSGGTDTQYF
NA	TRBJ1-1	TRBV18	NA	TGTGCCAGCTCCCGTCAGGGCAGTGAAGCTTTCTTT	CASSRQGSEAFF
NA	TRBJ2-5	TRBV6-1	NA	TGTGCCAGCAGTGGACCCGGCAGCGGAGGGGCCCGGGAGACCCAGTACTTC	CASSGPGSGGARETQYF
TRBD1	TRBJ2-1	TRBV7-2	NA	TGTGCCAGCAGCTCATACACAGGGGGCCCCTACAATGAGCAGTTCTTC	CASSSYTGGPYNEQFF
NA	TRBJ1-2	TRBV7-2	NA	TGTGCCAGCAGCTTAGTGGGGCAAGGGTTGAATGGCTACACCTTC	CASSLVGQGLNGYTF
TRBD1	TRBJ2-7	TRBV7-2	NA	TGTGCCAGCAGCTACCGACAGGGGGCCTACGAGCAGTACTTC	CASSYRQGAYEQYF
TRBD1	TRBJ2-3	TRBV28	NA	TGTGCCAGCAGTTCCAGGGGGCAAGGCACAGATACGCAGTATTTT	CASSSRGQGTDTQYF
NA	TRBJ2-7	TRBV9	NA	TGTGCCAGCAGCCCCGTAGGGGGAGGGGTTAGCTCCTACGAGCAGTACTTC	CASSPVGGGVSSYEQYF
NA	TRBJ1-5	TRBV28	NA	TGTGCCAGCAGTTTGGGCAACCTACCCGGGGGCAATCAGCCCCAGCATTTT	CASSLGNLPGGNQPQHF
NA	TRBJ1-2	TRBV5-4	NA	TGTGCCAGCAGCAGAACAGGGTTGGACTATGGCTACACCTTC	CASSRTGLDYGYTF
NA	TRBJ2-4	TRBV7-9	NA	TGTGCCAGCAGCTCGGAGACAGGACCCAAAAACATTCAGTACTTC	CASSSETGPKNIQYF